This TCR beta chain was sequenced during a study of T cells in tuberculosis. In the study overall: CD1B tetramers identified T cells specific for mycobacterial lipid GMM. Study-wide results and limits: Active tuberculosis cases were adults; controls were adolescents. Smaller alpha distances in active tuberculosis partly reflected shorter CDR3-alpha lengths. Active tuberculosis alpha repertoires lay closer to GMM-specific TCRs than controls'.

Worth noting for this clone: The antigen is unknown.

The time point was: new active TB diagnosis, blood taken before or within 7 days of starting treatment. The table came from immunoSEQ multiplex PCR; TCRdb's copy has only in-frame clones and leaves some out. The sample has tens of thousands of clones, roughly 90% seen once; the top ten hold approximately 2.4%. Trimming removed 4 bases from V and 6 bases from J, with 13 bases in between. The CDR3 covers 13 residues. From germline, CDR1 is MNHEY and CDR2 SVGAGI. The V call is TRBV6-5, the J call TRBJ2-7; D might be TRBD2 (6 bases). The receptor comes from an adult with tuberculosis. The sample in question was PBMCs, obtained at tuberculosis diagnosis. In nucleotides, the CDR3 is TGTGCCAGCAGTTTAGGGCGGGGCTCCGAGCAGTACTTC. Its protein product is CASSLGRGSEQYF.